These 9 T cell receptor beta chains were sequenced from one sample in a study of blood T cell repertoires in COVID-19. Clones were read by immunoSEQ multiplex PCR, and TCRdb kept only the in-frame ones, dropping some. The sample holds about 260,000 clones, around nine tenths seen once. The sequenced material came from peripheral blood. Every receptor here comes from a woman in her sixties or seventies with COVID-19, enrolled during active disease.

Details on this clone: The same CDR3 also results from other DNA sequences found in this sample. V gene TRBV28 combines with J gene TRBJ1-1; tentative D call: TRBD1 (5 bases). The CDR3 runs to 14 residues. Between the trimmed V and J ends, which lost 2 bases and 0 bases, there was a span of 7 bases. Per germline, CDR1 MDHEN and CDR2 SYDVKM. CDR3 residues: CASSLGGVNTEAFF. DNA for the CDR3: TGTGCCAGCAGTTTAGGAGGGGTGAACACTGAAGCTTTCTTT.

The V and J genes are TRBV3-1 (or the pseudogene TRBV3-2) and TRBJ2-7, with D possibly matching TRBD2 (6 bases). Between the trimmed V and J ends, which lost 0 bases and 4 bases, there was a span of 22 bases. The CDR3 has 18 residues. The V gene's germline CDR1 is LGHDT and CDR2 YNNKEL (reference sequence). The CDR3: CASSQEKGGIGGKYEQYF. In DNA, the CDR3 is TGTGCCAGCAGCCAAGAGAAAGGCGGGATAGGTGGGAAGTACGAGCAGTACTTC.

This clone was recorded a few times. The rearrangement links TRBV4-2 to TRBJ2-7; perhaps TRBD2 as D (5 bases). CDR3 length: 16 residues. Per germline, CDR1 LGHNA and CDR2 YNFKEQ. V lost 3 bases, J lost 0 bases, and 15 bases lay in between. The CDR3 sequence is CASSHSGRTSSYEQYF. The CDR3 nucleotides are TGTGCCAGCAGCCATTCCGGTAGAACTAGCTCCTACGAGCAGTACTTC.

The chain is built from TRBV7-2 and TRBJ2-7; 7 nucleotides line up with TRBD2. This CDR3 has 14 amino acids. In germline, CDR1 is SGHTA, CDR2 FQGNSA. Germline trimming cut 5 bases from V and 2 bases from J; bases unmatched to any gene: 6. The CDR3 here is CASSPQRGPYEQYF. In DNA, the CDR3 is TGTGCCAGCAGCCCCCAGCGGGGCCCCTACGAGCAGTACTTC. Looking up the rest from reference TRBV7-2 and TRBJ2-7 gives the full variable domain: GAGVSQSPSNKVTEKGKDVELRCDPISGHTALYWYRQSLGQGLEFLIYFQGNSAPDKSGLPSDRFSAERTGGSVSTLTIQRTQQEDSAVYLCASSPQRGPYEQYFGPGTRLTVT.

V gene TRBV5-1 combines with J gene TRBJ2-3, with 10 bases lining up with TRBD2. This CDR3 has 15 amino acids. Germline CDR1 and CDR2: SGHRS and YFSETQ. V lost 3 bases and J lost 7; bases outside the gene matches: 8. CDR3: CASSSGTSDTYTQYF. The CDR3 DNA reads TGCGCCAGCAGCTCCGGGACTAGCGATACTTATACGCAGTATTTT.

This clone appeared a single time. This chain uses TRBV3-1 (or the pseudogene TRBV3-2) with TRBJ1-1; D gene uncertain. Germline CDR1 is LGHDT and CDR2 is YNNKEL (reference sequence). V gave up 1 base and J gave up 5 bases, with 8 bases separating them. The CDR3 is made up of 13 amino acids. The CDR3 here is CASSQGVGTEAFF. The DNA for the CDR3 is TGTGCCAGCAGCCAAGGGGTCGGGACTGAAGCTTTCTTT.

The rearrangement joins TRBV6-5 to TRBJ1-1, with D tentatively TRBD1 (5 bases). The CDR3 totals 14 residues. V lost 2 bases and J lost 4, with 11 bases in between. Germline lookup yields CDR1 MNHEY and CDR2 SVGAGI. CDR3 amino acids: CASSYNGGGTEAFF. As DNA, the CDR3 is TGTGCCAGCAGTTACAACGGGGGGGGCACTGAAGCTTTCTTT.

The chain couples TRBV19 to TRBJ2-7; 9 nucleotides agree with TRBD1. The germline gives CDR1 LNHDA, CDR2 SQIVND (reference sequence). This CDR3 region has 15 residues. J was trimmed by 2 bases and V by 4 bases; bases with no gene match: 6. CDR3 DNA: TGTGCCAGTAGTACTTGGGGGACAGGGACCTACGAGCAGTACTTC. Encoded protein: CASSTWGTGTYEQYF.

The CDR3 sequence: CASSKRTTGQAPQPQHF. The CDR3 DNA follows: TGTGCCAGCAGCAAAAGAACGACGGGACAGGCTCCCCAGCCCCAGCATTTT. This rearrangement joins TRBV21-1 to TRBJ1-5; TRBD1 reflects the table's D call only, with no check against the DNA. TRBV21-1 is given as a pseudogene. This CDR3 is 17 amino acids long.